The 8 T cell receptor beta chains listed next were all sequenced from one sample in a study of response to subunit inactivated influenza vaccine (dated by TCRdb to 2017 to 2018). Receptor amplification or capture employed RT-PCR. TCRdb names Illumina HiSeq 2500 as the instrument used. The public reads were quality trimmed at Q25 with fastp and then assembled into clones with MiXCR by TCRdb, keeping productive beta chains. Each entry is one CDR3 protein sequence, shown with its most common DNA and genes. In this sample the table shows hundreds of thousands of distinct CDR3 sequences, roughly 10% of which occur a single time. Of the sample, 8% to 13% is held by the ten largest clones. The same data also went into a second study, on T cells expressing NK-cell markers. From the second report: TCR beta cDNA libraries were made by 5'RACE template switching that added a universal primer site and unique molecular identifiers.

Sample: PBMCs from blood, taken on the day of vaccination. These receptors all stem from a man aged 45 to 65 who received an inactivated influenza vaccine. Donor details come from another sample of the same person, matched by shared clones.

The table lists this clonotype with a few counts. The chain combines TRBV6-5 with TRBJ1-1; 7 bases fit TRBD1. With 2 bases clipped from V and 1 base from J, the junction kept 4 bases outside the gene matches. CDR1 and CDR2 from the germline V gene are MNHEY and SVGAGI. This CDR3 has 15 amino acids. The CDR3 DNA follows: TGTGCCAGCAGTTACGGGGGACAGACGAACACTGAAGCTTTCTTT. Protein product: CASSYGGQTNTEAFF.

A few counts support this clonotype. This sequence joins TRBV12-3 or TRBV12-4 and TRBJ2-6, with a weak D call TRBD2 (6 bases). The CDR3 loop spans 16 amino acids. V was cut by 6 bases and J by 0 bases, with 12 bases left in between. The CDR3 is CASRGLGSSGANVLTF. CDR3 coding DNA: TGTGCCAGCAGGGGACTGGGGAGCTCTGGGGCCAACGTCCTGACTTTC.

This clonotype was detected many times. CDR3 sequence: CASSVTSLTGPQETQYF. For the CDR3, the DNA is TGTGCCAGCAGTGTCACCTCCTTGACAGGGCCACAAGAGACCCAGTACTTC. V usage is TRBV27 and J usage is TRBJ2-5; 7 bases fit TRBD1. The germline CDR1 and CDR2 sequences are MNHEY and SMNVEV (reference sequence). Losses at the gene ends were 5 bases for V and 2 bases for J; bases not matched to a gene: 14. The CDR3 consists of 17 residues.

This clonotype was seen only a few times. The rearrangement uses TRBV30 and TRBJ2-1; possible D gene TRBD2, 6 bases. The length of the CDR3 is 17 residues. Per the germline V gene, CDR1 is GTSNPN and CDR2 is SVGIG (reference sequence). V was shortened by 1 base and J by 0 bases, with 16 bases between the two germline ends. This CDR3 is CAWSGGGKGSSYNEQFF. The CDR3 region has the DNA TGTGCCTGGAGTGGAGGCGGGAAGGGCAGCTCCTACAATGAGCAGTTCTTC.

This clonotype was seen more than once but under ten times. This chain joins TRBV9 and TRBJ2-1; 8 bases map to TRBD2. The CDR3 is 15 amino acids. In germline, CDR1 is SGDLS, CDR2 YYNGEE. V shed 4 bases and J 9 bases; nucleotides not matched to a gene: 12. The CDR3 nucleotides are TGTGCCAGCAGCCCCCTAAGCGGCGGGAGGAGTGAGCAGTTCTTC. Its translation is CASSPLSGGRSEQFF.

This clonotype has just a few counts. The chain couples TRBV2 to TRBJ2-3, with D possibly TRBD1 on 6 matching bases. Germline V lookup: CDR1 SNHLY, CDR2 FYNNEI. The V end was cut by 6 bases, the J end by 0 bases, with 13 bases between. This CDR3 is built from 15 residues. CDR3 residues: CASRVGTPSTDTQYF. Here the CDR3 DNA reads TGTGCCAGCAGGGTCGGGACACCTAGCACAGATACGCAGTATTTT.

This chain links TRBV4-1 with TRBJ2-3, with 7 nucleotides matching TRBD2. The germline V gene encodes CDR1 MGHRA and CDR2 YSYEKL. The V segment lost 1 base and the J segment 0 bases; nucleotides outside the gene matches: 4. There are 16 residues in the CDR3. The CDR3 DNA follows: TGCGCCAGCAGCCAAGGAGGGACTATAAGCACAGATACGCAGTATTTT. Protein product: CASSQGGTISTDTQYF.

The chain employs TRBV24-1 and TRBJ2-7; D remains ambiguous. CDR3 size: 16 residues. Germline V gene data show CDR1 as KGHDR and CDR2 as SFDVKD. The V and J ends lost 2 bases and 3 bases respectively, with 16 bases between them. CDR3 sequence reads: CATSDSGRSYRYEQYF. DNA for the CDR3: TGTGCCACCAGTGATTCCGGCAGGAGCTACCGCTACGAGCAGTACTTC.